This T cell receptor (beta chain) was profiled in a study of spatial heterogeneity in lung cancer. Time point meaning: sample taken at primary tumor resection. Material for sequencing was whole RNA from tumor, nontumor lung or frozen PBMC, left unsorted. V lost 5 bases and J 9 bases, leaving 17 bases between the germline ends. The CDR3 has 14 residues. Germline V gene data show CDR1 as MDHEN and CDR2 as SYDVKM. One entry per CDR3 protein, called by TCRdb with MiXCR from the 5' RACE reads. The sample consists of around 95,000 distinct CDR3 sequences, 4.4% of them appearing once. Details on this clonotype: The antigen is not known.

Study-level results: Around 7.4% of tumor T cells for alpha chains and about 13% for beta chains were estimated to be covered. The number of expanded tumor alpha and beta chains correlated with mutation number.

Material: lung tumor tissue, obtained at surgery. V and J are TRBV28 and TRBJ2-1, with D possibly TRBD1 on 6 matching bases. The TCR was taken from a male donor with early-stage non-small cell lung cancer. The CDR3 protein is CASSLDRNRGEQFF. Here the CDR3 DNA reads TGTGCCAGCAGTCTCGACAGGAACCGCGGTGAGCAGTTCTTC.